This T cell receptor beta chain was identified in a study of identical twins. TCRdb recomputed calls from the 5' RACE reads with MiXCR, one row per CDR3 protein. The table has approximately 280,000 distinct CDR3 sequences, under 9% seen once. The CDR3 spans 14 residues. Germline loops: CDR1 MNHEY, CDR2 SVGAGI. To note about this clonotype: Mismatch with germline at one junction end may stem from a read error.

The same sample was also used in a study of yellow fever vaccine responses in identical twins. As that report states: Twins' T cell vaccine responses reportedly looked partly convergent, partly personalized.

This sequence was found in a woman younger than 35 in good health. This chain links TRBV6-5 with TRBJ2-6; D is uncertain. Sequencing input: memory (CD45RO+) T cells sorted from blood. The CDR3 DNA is TGTGCCACCAGTTGGGATACTGGGGCCAACGTCCTGACTTTC. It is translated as CATSWDTGANVLTF.